These T cell receptor beta chains were read from a single sample in a study of a mutant IDH1 vaccine in newly diagnosed glioma. Libraries were prepared by immunoSEQ multiplex PCR; TCRdb keeps only in-frame clonotypes and omits some of them. The repertoire holds 30,000 or so clones, with around 80% as singletons. The sequences come from PBMCs, collected from a glioma patient treated with radiotherapy, temozolomide or both. The receptors originated from a young man with glioma. Both conserved end residues are part of each CDR3. D genes are given only for firm matches. The size entry is marked missing in some rows and otherwise reads once, few, many or a size class.

D gene,V gene,clone size,J gene,CDR3 DNA,CDR3 protein
TRBD1,TRBV19,.,TRBJ2-6,TGTGCCAGTAGTACCAGGGGGCCCGGGGCCAACGTCCTGACTTTC,CASSTRGPGANVLTF
.,TRBV2,.,TRBJ1-3,TGTGCCAGCCTGTTCTTCTCTGGAAACACCATATATTTT,CASLFFSGNTIYF
.,TRBV29-1,once,TRBJ2-2,TGCAGCGTCAACAGAGTCCTTGCCGGGGAGCTGTTTTTT,CSVNRVLAGELFF
.,TRBV7-2,.,TRBJ2-1,TGTGCCAGCAGCTTAGATAGGGTCAATGAGCAGTTCTTC,CASSLDRVNEQFF
.,TRBV5-1,.,TRBJ1-5,TGCGCCAGCAGCTTGAGGTCCGGGAGGCCCCAGCATTTT,CASSLRSGRPQHF
.,TRBV6-1,.,TRBJ1-6,TGTGCCAGCAGTGTATTTAGGAGGCCAGGGTCGTATTCACCCCTCCACTTT,CASSVFRRPGSYSPLHF
.,TRBV29-1,.,TRBJ2-1,TGTAGCACCCTAGGGCAAAGGGTTGAGCAGTTCTTC,CSTLGQRVEQFF
TRBD1,TRBV18,few,TRBJ2-7,TGTGCCAGCTCACCTATCGCTCCGGGACAGGGTGGGAACGAGCAGTACTTC,CASSPIAPGQGGNEQYF
.,TRBV5-1,.,TRBJ2-7,TGCGCCAGCAGCGATAGATTGTCCTACGAGCAGTACTTC,CASSDRLSYEQYF
.,TRBV6-5,few,TRBJ1-1,TGTGCCAGCAGGTCACCGGTGGACACTGAAGCTTTCTTT,CASRSPVDTEAFF
.,TRBV20-1,.,TRBJ1-2,TGCAGTGCTGCTAGGGACTATGGCTACACCTTC,CSAARDYGYTF
.,TRBV4-3,.,TRBJ1-5,TGCGCCAGCAGCCAAGATGTGATTTCTACTCAGCCCCAGCATTTT,CASSQDVISTQPQHF
TRBD2,TRBV7-6,.,TRBJ2-3,TGTGCCAGCAGCTTAGAACTAGCGGGAGCTCAAGATACGCAGTATTTT,CASSLELAGAQDTQYF
.,TRBV15,.,TRBJ2-7,TGTGCCACCAGCAGGGGACTGTCCTACGAGCAGTACTTC,CATSRGLSYEQYF
.,TRBV5-5,.,TRBJ2-5,TGTGCCAGCAGCTTGGCGATCACTGGACACCAAGAGACCCAGTACTTC,CASSLAITGHQETQYF
.,TRBV5-1,.,TRBJ2-1,TGCGCCAGCAGCTTGGAGGGTTTAGACAATGAGCAGTTCTTC,CASSLEGLDNEQFF
TRBD2,TRBV2,.,TRBJ2-1,TGTGCCAGCAGTGAAGTAGCGGGGGGGCATGGAGAGCAGTTCTTC,CASSEVAGGHGEQFF
.,TRBV7-2,.,TRBJ2-6,TGTGCCAGCACCCTAGAAGCCTCTGGGGCCAACGTCCTGACTTTC,CASTLEASGANVLTF
.,TRBV6-1,few,TRBJ1-5,TGTGCCAGCAGGGTCGGGGATCAGCCCCAGCATTTT,CASRVGDQPQHF
.,TRBV7-9,.,TRBJ2-6,TGTGCCAGCAGCTCTAAACAGGGGAGGGGGGCCAACGTCCTGACTTTC,CASSSKQGRGANVLTF
.,TRBV7-3,.,TRBJ2-6,TGTGCCAGCAGCTCTCAAGGCTTCTCTGGGGCCAACGTCCTGACTTTC,CASSSQGFSGANVLTF
TRBD2,TRBV29-1,.,TRBJ2-3,TGCAGCGTTGGGGGGGGTAGGGCTAGCACAGATACGCAGTATTTT,CSVGGGRASTDTQYF
.,TRBV27,.,TRBJ1-1,TGTGCCAGCAGTTTGGGAGGGAAGGGCACTGAAGCTTTCTTT,CASSLGGKGTEAFF
TRBD1,TRBV7-9,.,TRBJ1-1,TGTGCCAGCAGCCCCGGGACAGGGGTGACTGAAGCTTTCTTT,CASSPGTGVTEAFF
TRBD2,TRBV29-1,.,TRBJ2-7,TGCAGCGTCCAAGGGCTAGCGGGGGGGTTCTACGAGCAGTACTTC,CSVQGLAGGFYEQYF
.,TRBV5-5,.,TRBJ2-6,TGTGCCAGCCTGCGTCTCGAGGGTGAGGCCAACGTCCTGACTTTC,CASLRLEGEANVLTF
.,TRBV7-2,.,TRBJ1-5,TGTGCCAGTCGGGCCAGGGGCGATAGCAATCAGCCCCAGCATTTT,CASRARGDSNQPQHF
.,TRBV19,.,TRBJ1-2,TGTGCCAGTGAAACGAGGGAAAACTATGGCTACACCTTC,CASETRENYGYTF
.,TRBV5-4,.,TRBJ1-4,TGTGCCAGCAGCTCCACCACTTCTGAAAAACTGTTTTTT,CASSSTTSEKLFF
TRBD2,TRBV28,.,TRBJ2-5,TGTGCCAGCAGATTTACTAGCGGGAGGACTTTGGAGACCCAGTACTTC,CASRFTSGRTLETQYF
TRBD2,TRBV5-1,.,TRBJ2-4,TGCGCCAGCAGCAACCTAGCGGGGGGGCATGGGAACATTCAGTACTTC,CASSNLAGGHGNIQYF
.,TRBV19,.,TRBJ2-7,TGTGCCAGTAGCCGGGACGTGAGCTCCTACGAGCAGTACTTC,CASSRDVSSYEQYF
.,TRBV5-1,.,TRBJ2-2,TGCGCCAGCAGCCCGACGACAGGGAACACCGGGGAGCTGTTTTTT,CASSPTTGNTGELFF
TRBD2,TRBV19,.,TRBJ2-1,TGTGCCAGTAGTACCCTGATAGCGGGAGAGACCTACAATGAGCAGTTCTTC,CASSTLIAGETYNEQFF
TRBD1,TRBV4-1,.,TRBJ1-6,TGCGCCAGCAGCCAAGGTCACGGGGACAGTCATGTCCTCCACTTT,CASSQGHGDSHVLHF
TRBD2,TRBV29-1,.,TRBJ2-1,TGCAGCGTCAAAGGTGGGGGAGGGCGCCCTGAGCAGTTCTTC,CSVKGGGGRPEQFF
TRBD1,TRBV19,.,TRBJ1-2,TGTGCCAGTAGTGACTACACCGGGACAGGGGTCGGCTACACCTTC,CASSDYTGTGVGYTF
TRBD1,TRBV30,.,TRBJ1-5,TGTGCCTGGAGTGTCAGTGATGGGACAGGGGGCGATCAGCCCCAGCATTTT,CAWSVSDGTGGDQPQHF
.,TRBV9,once,TRBJ1-1,TGTGCCAGCAGCGTTGGACAGCTGAACACTGAAGCTTTCTTT,CASSVGQLNTEAFF
.,TRBV5-1,.,TRBJ1-1,TGCGCCAGCAGCTTGGCCTGGGGCCAGGGGACTGAAGCTTTCTTT,CASSLAWGQGTEAFF
TRBD2,TRBV4-1,.,TRBJ2-3,TGCGCCAGCAGCCAAGGACCAGGACTAGCGGGAGTGGGAGATACGCAGTATTTT,CASSQGPGLAGVGDTQYF
.,TRBV27,.,TRBJ2-5,TGTGCCAGCAGCACACGAAGGGAGACCCAGTACTTC,CASSTRRETQYF